Presented here are 27 T cell receptor beta chains from one specimen sequenced in a study of T cell responses to AZD1222 COVID-19 vaccine. Measured with immunoSEQ multiplex PCR; TCRdb has only the in-frame clones, and not every one. In the table there are around 67,000 clones, roughly 89% of which are singletons. The material sequenced was peripheral blood, taken on day 0 of AZD1222 vaccination. The receptors derive from an adult in good health.

The V call is TRBV19, the J call TRBJ1-5, with a possible D match to TRBD1 (5 bases). Germline values: CDR1 LNHDA, CDR2 SQIVND (reference sequence). The length of the CDR3 is 15 residues. V was trimmed by 7 bases and J by 4 bases, leaving 17 bases between them. This CDR3 reads CASTWAGGRNQPQHF. CDR3 nucleotide sequence: TGTGCCAGTACCTGGGCGGGGGGTCGGAATCAGCCCCAGCATTTT.

This clone was detected only once. The chain employs TRBV5-1 and TRBJ2-3; D is possibly TRBD1 (7 bases). The germline V gene encodes CDR1 SGHRS and CDR2 YFSETQ. The CDR3 is made up of 14 amino acids. Trimming cost V 0 bases and J 9 bases, with 14 bases left between them. CDR3 region: CASSLEGAGGTQYF. The CDR3 bases are TGCGCCAGCAGCTTGGAGGGGGCCGGGGGAACGCAGTATTTT.

The chain joins TRBV7-7 to TRBJ2-3; D could derive from TRBD1 or TRBD2 (5 bases each). The germline V and J ends were trimmed by 1 base and 6 bases, with 14 bases remaining between them. Germline CDR1 is SSHAT and CDR2 is FNYEAQ (reference sequence). The CDR3 has 15 residues. The CDR3 sequence is CASSLGPTGADTQYF. CDR3 in DNA: TGTGCCAGCAGCTTAGGCCCGACCGGGGCGGATACGCAGTATTTT.

The chain carries TRBV5-4 and TRBJ1-1, with D possibly being TRBD1 (6 bases). The CDR3 length is 15 residues. CDR1 SGHNT and CDR2 YYREEE come from the germline V gene (reference sequence). V lost 6 bases to trimming and J lost 4 bases, with 19 bases between them. Here the CDR3 DNA reads TGTGCCAGCATCCCGAGGGGGGTGACGGGCACTGAAGCTTTCTTT. Translating it yields CASIPRGVTGTEAFF.

This chain connects TRBV18 to TRBJ1-1; tentative D call: TRBD1 (6 bases). CDR1 is KGHSH and CDR2 is LQKENI in the germline V gene. The V end lost 4 bases, the J end lost 1 base, and 10 bases lay between the germline ends. The CDR3 is made up of 14 amino acids. DNA for the CDR3: TGTGCCAGCTCACGAGGGGGGGAGAACACTGAAGCTTTCTTT. The encoded protein is CASSRGGENTEAFF.

The chain couples TRBV25-1 to TRBJ1-2; maybe TRBD1 (5 bases). V was trimmed by 6 bases and J by 0 bases, leaving 8 bases between them. The CDR3 extends over 13 amino acids. Germline CDR1 and CDR2: MGHDK and SYGVNS. CDR3 DNA sequence: TGTGCCAGCAGGGGAGGGGCTAACTATGGCTACACCTTC. Encoded protein: CASRGGANYGYTF.

This sequence joins TRBV2 and TRBJ1-1, with TRBD1 matching 7 bases. Trimming at V came to 6 bases and at J to 0 bases, leaving 4 bases not matched to a gene. The CDR3 has 14 residues. Germline CDR1 is SNHLY and CDR2 is FYNNEI. The CDR3 bases are TGTGCCAGCAGCACGGGACAGATGAACACTGAAGCTTTCTTT. Encoded protein: CASSTGQMNTEAFF.

The chain employs TRBV6-5 and TRBJ1-2; D gene uncertain. Germline CDR1 MNHEY, CDR2 SVGAGI. The V gene lost 5 bases and the J gene lost 6 bases, with 16 bases spanning the gap. The CDR3 is made up of 14 amino acids. In DNA, the CDR3 is TGTGCCAGCAGTATACGTGCCGAGGACCATGGCTACACCTTC. Amino acids: CASSIRAEDHGYTF.

The sample holds a few counts of this clone. V gene TRBV29-1 combines with J gene TRBJ1-2; 7 bases map to TRBD1. The CDR3 spans 13 residues. CDR1 and CDR2 from the germline V gene are SQVTM and ANQGSEA. Germline trimming cut 7 bases from V and 4 bases from J; bases unmatched to any gene: 9. The CDR3 DNA reads as TGCAGCGCCCATTCAGGGGGGCCCTATGGCTACACCTTC. This translates into CSAHSGGPYGYTF.

The V gene is TRBV29-1, the J gene TRBJ2-1, with D possibly called TRBD1 or TRBD2 (6 bases each). The CDR3 loop spans 16 amino acids. V shed 3 bases and J shed 1 base, with 16 bases lying between them. CDR1 and CDR2 (germline): SQVTM, ANQGSEA. CDR3: CSVEAPTGASYNEQFF. CDR3 coding DNA: TGCAGCGTTGAGGCACCCACGGGGGCGTCCTACAATGAGCAGTTCTTC.

The CDR3 spells CASSYSRPGEKETQYF. In DNA form, the CDR3 reads TGTGCCAGCAGCTACTCCCGGCCAGGGGAGAAAGAGACCCAGTACTTC. V usage is TRBV11-2 and J usage is TRBJ2-5, with D possibly matching TRBD1 (6 bases). Germline V lookup: CDR1 SGHAT, CDR2 FQNNGV. Trimming stripped 4 bases from V and 3 bases from J, with 18 bases between. This CDR3 spans 16 amino acids.

This clone has a handful of counts. This chain joins TRBV9 and TRBJ1-4, with 8 nucleotides matching TRBD1. Germline-derived CDR1 and CDR2 are SGDLS and YYNGEE. The V segment lost 1 base and the J segment 4 bases; nucleotides outside the gene matches: 6. There are 16 residues in the CDR3. The CDR3 DNA reads as TGTGCCAGCAGCGTACGACAGGGGCTAAGTAATGAAAAACTGTTTTTT. Residues: CASSVRQGLSNEKLFF.

There are a few counts of this clone. This rearrangement joins TRBV7-2 to TRBJ1-1; D gene uncertain. Trimming stripped 4 bases from V and 11 bases from J, with 14 bases between. Germline V lookup: CDR1 SGHTA, CDR2 FQGNSA. This CDR3 region has 12 residues. In nucleotides, the CDR3 is TGTGCCAGCAGCTCCCGCGGCCCGGAGGCTTTCTTT. It specifies CASSSRGPEAFF.

The chain employs TRBV29-1 and TRBJ2-7, with TRBD1 matching 9 bases. The CDR3 spans 16 residues. With 1 base clipped from V and 4 bases from J, the junction kept 11 bases outside the gene matches. The germline V gene encodes CDR1 SQVTM and CDR2 ANQGSEA. The CDR3: CSVEVLADRGRYEQYF. For the CDR3, the DNA is TGCAGCGTTGAAGTTCTTGCTGACAGGGGGAGGTACGAGCAGTACTTC.

J is TRBJ1-6 and V is TRBV27; D unclear. Germline assignment: CDR1 MNHEY and CDR2 SMNVEV (reference sequence). This CDR3 is 15 amino acids long. V lost 8 bases to trimming and J lost 8 bases, with 19 bases between them. The CDR3 loop reads CASRAGWGKDSPLHF. The CDR3 DNA reads as TGTGCCAGCCGGGCGGGTTGGGGTAAGGATTCACCCCTCCACTTT.

The chain couples TRBV18 to TRBJ1-1; D is unclear. Trimming left V 1 base short and J 2 bases short, with 8 bases between. Germline V lookup: CDR1 KGHSH, CDR2 LQKENI. This CDR3 is built from 14 residues. The CDR3 region is CASSPRQVNTEAFF. In DNA form, the CDR3 reads TGTGCCAGCTCACCACGGCAGGTAAACACTGAAGCTTTCTTT.

Written as DNA, the CDR3 is TGTGCCAGCAGCTTCCCGGACGGACCCCCGTACTTC. It encodes CASSFPDGPPYF. The rearrangement joins TRBV5-5 to TRBJ2-7; D remains ambiguous. The V gene lost 2 bases and the J gene lost 12 bases, with 15 bases spanning the gap. CDR3 size: 12 residues. Germline CDR1 is SGHKS and CDR2 is YYEKEE (reference sequence).

V and J are TRBV19 and TRBJ1-4; tentatively, D is TRBD1 (6 bases). Looked up from germline, CDR1 is LNHDA and CDR2 is SQIVND (reference sequence). Trimming removed 8 bases at V and 8 bases at J, with 21 bases between. CDR3 size: 15 residues. The CDR3 region has the DNA TGTGCCAGTCAAGACAGGCGGGGAGGAGAAGAAAAACTGTTTTTT. Translation: CASQDRRGGEEKLFF.

The rearrangement links TRBV21-1 to TRBJ2-3; whether TRBD1, the table's D call, matches the DNA was not checked. TRBV21-1 is deemed a pseudogene. This CDR3 spans 14 amino acids. CDR3 in DNA: TGTGCCAGCAACTCCAGGGCCAGCACAGATACGCAGTATTTT. Translating gives CASNSRASTDTQYF.

The table lists this clone with a count of one. This rearrangement joins TRBV23-1 to TRBJ2-1; 11 nucleotides agree with TRBD2. TRBV23-1 is noted as an ORF with a role that remains uncertain. V shed 0 bases, J shed 0 bases, and the junction held 10 bases outside the gene matches. The CDR3 has 20 amino acids. CDR3 loop: CASSQSNRTSGCYSYNEQFF. The CDR3, as DNA: TGCGCCAGCAGTCAATCGAACCGGACTAGCGGGTGCTACTCCTACAATGAGCAGTTCTTC.

The chain recombines TRBV7-8 with TRBJ1-2, with D perhaps matching TRBD1 (6 bases). Germline CDR1 SGHVS, CDR2 FQNEAQ. CDR3 length: 12 residues. The ends were cut back, 5 bases at V and 5 bases at J, with 9 bases in the middle. CDR3 in amino acids: CASSPGQYGYTF. CDR3 nucleotide sequence: TGTGCCAGCAGCCCCGGACAGTATGGCTACACCTTC.

This chain joins TRBV5-1 and TRBJ1-2; D not resolved. CDR1 and CDR2 (germline): SGHRS, YFSETQ. The CDR3 consists of 12 residues. Trimming removed 2 bases at V and 5 bases at J, with 7 bases between. The CDR3 bases are TGCGCCAGCAGCTTCCTAGGATATGGCTACACCTTC. It yields the protein CASSFLGYGYTF.

The chain links TRBV13 to TRBJ2-5; unclear D gene. The length of the CDR3 is 13 residues. Trimming removed 4 bases from V and 0 bases from J, with 6 bases in between. Germline CDR1 is PRHDT and CDR2 is FYEKMQ (reference sequence). The CDR3 protein is CASSSPYQETQYF. Written as DNA, the CDR3 is TGTGCCAGCAGCTCACCGTACCAAGAGACCCAGTACTTC.

V and J are TRBV11-2 and TRBJ1-3, with 7 bases aligning to TRBD1. The V segment lost 3 bases and the J segment 7 bases; nucleotides outside the gene matches: 9. This CDR3 is built from 15 residues. CDR1 SGHAT and CDR2 FQNNGV come from the germline V gene. DNA for the CDR3: TGTGCCAGCAGCTTTGGGACAGCTATACTCAACACCATATATTTT. Translated, it gives CASSFGTAILNTIYF. Full variable domain (outside the CDR3, taken from reference TRBV11-2 and TRBJ1-3): EAGVAQSPRYKIIEKRQSVAFWCNPISGHATLYWYQQILGQGPKLLIQFQNNGVVDDSQLPKDRFSAERLKGVDSTLKIQPAKLEDSAVYLCASSFGTAILNTIYFGEGSWLTVV.

V usage is TRBV29-1 and J usage is TRBJ2-6; D remains unclear. The CDR3 consists of 14 residues. Looked up from germline, CDR1 is SQVTM and CDR2 is ANQGSEA. Trimming pared 5 bases from V and 0 bases from J, leaving 8 bases between. This chain's CDR3 is CSVMLHSGANVLTF. CDR3 nucleotide sequence: TGCAGCGTTATGCTGCACTCTGGGGCCAACGTCCTGACTTTC.

This clone appeared once. DNA of the CDR3: TGTGCCAGCAGCTTAGCAGGGAGCTCACCCCTCCACTTT. Translation: CASSLAGSSPLHF. The chain has TRBV7-9 and TRBJ1-6; D unclear. Germline CDR1 reads SEHNR; CDR2 reads FQNEAQ (reference sequence). The CDR3 sequence is 13 residues long. V dropped 0 bases and J dropped 10 bases, with 7 bases sitting between them. The complete variable domain, with remaining parts taken from reference TRBV7-9 and TRBJ1-6, reads DTGVSQNPRHKITKRGQNVTFRCDPISEHNRLYWYRQTLGQGPEFLTYFQNEAQLEKSRLLSDRFSAERPKGSFSTLEIQRTEQGDSAMYLCASSLAGSSPLHFGNGTRLTVT.

The chain couples TRBV2 to TRBJ1-1, with D uncertain. Germline CDR1 SNHLY, CDR2 FYNNEI. The germline V and J ends were trimmed by 3 bases and 3 bases, with 8 bases remaining between them. The CDR3 loop spans 13 amino acids. The CDR3 DNA follows: TGTGCCAGCAGTGATCGAGGCTACACTGAAGCTTTCTTT. This codes for CASSDRGYTEAFF.